This is a list of T cell receptor beta chains from one sample in a study of blood T cell repertoires in COVID-19. Data came from immunoSEQ multiplex PCR; TCRdb stores just in-frame clones and leaves some out. The data hold under 200,000 clones, with approximately 84% observed a single time. Specimen: peripheral blood. The source is a man in his forties with acute or convalescent COVID-19. Both conserved end residues are trimmed from each CDR3.

v_gene | CDR3aa
TRBV5-6 | ASSLGQGATEAF
TRBV28 | ASRNAGNTEAF
TRBV5-4 | ASSPGLVGGELF
TRBV18 | ASSLRGAAGAF
TRBV28 | ASQGANQPQH
TRBV29-1 | SVEEIGQGFSYNEQF
TRBV19 | ASSISVAGQPFNQPQH
TRBV7-3 | ASSLTGGSSYNEQF
TRBV3-1/TRBV3-2 | ASRPTGSNYGYT
TRBV5-1 | ASRSVGGDNTGELF
TRBV27 | ASSFVGQGAGNTEAF
TRBV5-1 | ASSPPRGATDTQY
TRBV4-3 | ASSQVAGGLYNEQF
TRBV6-1 | ASSELSAGSERYT
TRBV29-1 | STRAGFYGYT
TRBV27 | ASSLRGPGNTIY
TRBV2 | ASSALSGETEAF
TRBV6-5 | ASRADSAYEQY
TRBV5-5 | ASSLWRQPDYGYT
TRBV5-1 | ASSLAAGGAETQY
TRBV7-8 | ASSLGQGVGPQH
TRBV12-5 | ASGPGTSGVGSDEQF
TRBV11-2 | ASSPDWGRETQY
TRBV29-1 | SAWDRHTEAF
TRBV19 | ASSIFPGQGAGGYT
TRBV15 | ATSRGTGGVSGNTIY
TRBV24-1 | ATSESYGSSYNEQF
TRBV6-2/TRBV6-3 | ASSLGSRAYSGNTIY
TRBV10-3 | AISAARTGGDEKLF
TRBV6-5 | ASSYSGTGFSYEQY
TRBV6-2/TRBV6-3 | ASSYTGDEAF